This T cell receptor beta chain was captured by sequencing in a study of post-analysis software for immune sequencing data. Study-level findings and limits: Elevated frequency relative to controls characterized several TRBV segments in patients, TRBV5-6, TRBV5-1 and TRBV20-1 among them.

The CDR3 is made up of 13 amino acids. Germline assignment: CDR1 SQVTM and CDR2 ANQGSEA. The J segment lost 6 bases and the V segment lost 6 bases, leaving 6 bases of the junction unmatched. Unique molecular identifiers were carried by the TCR beta cDNA libraries. TCRdb passed the PCR reads through MiXCR, listing each CDR3 protein once. Of around 700,000 distinct CDR3 sequences in the sample, about 60% were seen once. In the case of this clonotype: Its antigen is not identified.

Sequencing was carried out using blood. This clonotype was obtained from a girl aged 2 to 9 with multiple sclerosis. The chain employs TRBV29-1 and TRBJ2-1; TRBD1 matches at 9 bases. The CDR3 region has the DNA TGCAGCGTCTCCGGGACAGGGCTCAATGAGCAGTTCTTC. Translation gives CSVSGTGLNEQFF.